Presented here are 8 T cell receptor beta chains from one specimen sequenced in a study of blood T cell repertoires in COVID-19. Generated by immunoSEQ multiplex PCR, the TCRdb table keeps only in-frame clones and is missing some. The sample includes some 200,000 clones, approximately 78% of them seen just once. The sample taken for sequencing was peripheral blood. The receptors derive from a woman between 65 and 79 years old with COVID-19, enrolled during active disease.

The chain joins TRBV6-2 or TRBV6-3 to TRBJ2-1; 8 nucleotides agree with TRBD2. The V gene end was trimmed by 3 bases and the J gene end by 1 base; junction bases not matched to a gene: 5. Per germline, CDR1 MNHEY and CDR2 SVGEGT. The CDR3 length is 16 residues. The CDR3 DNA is TGTGCCAGCAGTTATAAACTAGCGGAATCCTACAATGAGCAGTTCTTC. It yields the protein CASSYKLAESYNEQFF.

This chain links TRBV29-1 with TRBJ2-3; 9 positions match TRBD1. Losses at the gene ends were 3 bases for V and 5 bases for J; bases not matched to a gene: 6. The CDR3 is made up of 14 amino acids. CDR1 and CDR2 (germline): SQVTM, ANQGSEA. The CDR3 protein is CSVDGTGGGDTQYF. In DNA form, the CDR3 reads TGCAGCGTTGACGGCACAGGGGGCGGAGATACGCAGTATTTT.

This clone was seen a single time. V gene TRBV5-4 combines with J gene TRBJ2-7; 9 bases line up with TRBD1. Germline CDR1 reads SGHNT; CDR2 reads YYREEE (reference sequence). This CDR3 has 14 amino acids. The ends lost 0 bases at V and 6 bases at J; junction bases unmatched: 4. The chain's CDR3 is CASSLGGQGTEQYF. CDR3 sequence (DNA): TGTGCCAGCAGCTTGGGGGGACAGGGTACCGAGCAGTACTTC.

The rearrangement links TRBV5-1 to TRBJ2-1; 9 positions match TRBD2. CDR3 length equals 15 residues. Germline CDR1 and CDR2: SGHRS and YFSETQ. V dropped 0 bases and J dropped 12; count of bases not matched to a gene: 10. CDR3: CASSLDTGRGGGQFF. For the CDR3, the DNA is TGCGCCAGCAGCTTGGATACAGGGCGGGGGGGAGGGCAGTTCTTC. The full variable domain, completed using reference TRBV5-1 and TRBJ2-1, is KAGVTQTPRYLIKTRGQQVTLSCSPISGHRSVSWYQQTPGQGLQFLFEYFSETQRNKGNFPGRFSGRQFSNSRSEMNVSTLELGDSALYLCASSLDTGRGGGQFFGPGTRLTVL.

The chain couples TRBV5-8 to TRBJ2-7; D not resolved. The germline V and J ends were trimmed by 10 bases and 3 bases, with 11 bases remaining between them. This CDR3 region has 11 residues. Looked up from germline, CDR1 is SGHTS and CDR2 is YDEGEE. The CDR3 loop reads CASRRYYEQYF. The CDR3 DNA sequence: TGTGCCTCCCGGCGGTACTACGAGCAGTACTTC.

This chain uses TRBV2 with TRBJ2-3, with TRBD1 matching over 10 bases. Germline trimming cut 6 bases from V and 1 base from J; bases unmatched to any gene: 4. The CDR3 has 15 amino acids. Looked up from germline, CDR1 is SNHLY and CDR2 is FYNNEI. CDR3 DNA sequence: TGTGCCAGCAGCTCCGGGACAGGGGGCACAGATACGCAGTATTTT. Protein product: CASSSGTGGTDTQYF.

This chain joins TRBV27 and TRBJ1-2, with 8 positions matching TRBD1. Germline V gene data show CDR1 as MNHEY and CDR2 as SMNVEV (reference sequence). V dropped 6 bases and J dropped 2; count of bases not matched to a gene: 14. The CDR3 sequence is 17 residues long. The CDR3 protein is CASSSSQGAVWNYGYTF. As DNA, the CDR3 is TGTGCCAGCAGCTCCAGCCAGGGGGCCGTTTGGAACTATGGCTACACCTTC.

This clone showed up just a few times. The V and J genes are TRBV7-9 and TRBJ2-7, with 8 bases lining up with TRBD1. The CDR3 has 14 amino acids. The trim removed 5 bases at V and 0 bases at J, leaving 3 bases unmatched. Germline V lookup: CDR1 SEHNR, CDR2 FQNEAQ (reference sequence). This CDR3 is CASSRTGISYEQYF. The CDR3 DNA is TGTGCCAGCAGCCGGACAGGGATCTCCTACGAGCAGTACTTC.